These T cell receptor beta chains were read from a single sample in a study of blood T cell repertoires in COVID-19. TCRdb's table, derived via immunoSEQ multiplex PCR, lists solely in-frame clones and lacks some. In the table there are over 350,000 clones, roughly 92% of which are singletons. Sequenced input: PBMCs or T cells enriched from blood (not recorded which). The receptors come from a woman aged 40-49 years who had been exposed to COVID-19. Each CDR3 is given with its conserved first and last residue. The D gene is left open where the match is weak. Only part of the rows carry a size: once, few, many, or a class if the clone is expanded.

d_gene: TRBD1
v_gene: TRBV6-5
abundance: .
j_gene: TRBJ2-2
len: 15
CDR3nt: TGTGCCAGCAGACCCGACAGGGGTGGCACCGGGGAGCTGTTTTTT
CDR3aa: CASRPDRGGTGELFF

d_gene: .
v_gene: TRBV10-2
abundance: .
j_gene: TRBJ1-2
len: 12
CDR3nt: TGCGCCAGCAGTGCGGGATTAGGCGGCTACACCTTC
CDR3aa: CASSAGLGGYTF

d_gene: .
v_gene: TRBV23-1
abundance: once
j_gene: TRBJ1-5
len: 16
CDR3nt: TGCGCCAGCAGTCAATCTAAGGGGATCAGCAATCAGCCCCAGCATTTT
CDR3aa: CASSQSKGISNQPQHF

d_gene: TRBD1
v_gene: TRBV7-9
abundance: .
j_gene: TRBJ1-2
len: 13
CDR3nt: TGTGCCAGCAGCTTCGGAGGGGGCGGTGGCTACACCTTC
CDR3aa: CASSFGGGGGYTF

d_gene: .
v_gene: TRBV24-1
abundance: .
j_gene: TRBJ2-1
len: 17
CDR3nt: TGTGCCACCAGTACCACCCGGGCCACCGGGGAGAGAAATGAGCAGTTCTTC
CDR3aa: CATSTTRATGERNEQFF

d_gene: .
v_gene: TRBV5-1
abundance: .
j_gene: TRBJ1-4
len: 14
CDR3nt: TGCGCCAGCAGAGCAGGGGTCTCTAATGAAAAACTGTTTTTT
CDR3aa: CASRAGVSNEKLFF

d_gene: TRBD1
v_gene: TRBV30
abundance: .
j_gene: TRBJ1-1
len: 14
CDR3nt: TGTGCCTGGAGTACCGGGACAGGGTCCAGGCGGGCTTTCTTT
CDR3aa: CAWSTGTGSRRAFF

d_gene: .
v_gene: TRBV5-6
abundance: .
j_gene: TRBJ1-4
len: 17
CDR3nt: TGTGCCAGCAGCAAAACAGGGAGGGTTGCAACTAATGAAAAACTGTTTTTT
CDR3aa: CASSKTGRVATNEKLFF

d_gene: .
v_gene: TRBV2
abundance: .
j_gene: TRBJ2-1
len: 15
CDR3nt: TGTGCCAGCAGTGGCGGGATTCAGCCGTACAATGAGCAGTTCTTC
CDR3aa: CASSGGIQPYNEQFF

d_gene: TRBD1
v_gene: TRBV15
abundance: few
j_gene: TRBJ1-2
len: 15
CDR3nt: TGTGCCACCAGCAGAGATGGGGACAGGGCTGCTGGCTACACCTTC
CDR3aa: CATSRDGDRAAGYTF

d_gene: .
v_gene: TRBV12-5
abundance: .
j_gene: TRBJ1-1
len: 13
CDR3nt: TGTGCTAGTGGTTTGAAAAGGGGAACTGAAGCTTTCTTT
CDR3aa: CASGLKRGTEAFF

d_gene: .
v_gene: TRBV30
abundance: .
j_gene: TRBJ1-2
len: 11
CDR3nt: TGTGCCTGGACGGAGTCGTATGGCTACACCTTC
CDR3aa: CAWTESYGYTF

d_gene: TRBD1
v_gene: TRBV5-1
abundance: once
j_gene: TRBJ1-1
len: 14
CDR3nt: TGCGCCAGCACCTTTACAGGGGGCCCTACTGAAGCTTTCTTT
CDR3aa: CASTFTGGPTEAFF

d_gene: .
v_gene: TRBV11-1
abundance: .
j_gene: TRBJ1-1
len: 15
CDR3nt: TGTGCCAGCAGCGCCGAAAACTATGCAAACACTGAAGCTTTCTTT
CDR3aa: CASSAENYANTEAFF

d_gene: .
v_gene: TRBV25-1
abundance: .
j_gene: TRBJ1-2
len: 13
CDR3nt: TGTGCCAGCAGAGAGAATACGGACTATGGCTACACCTTC
CDR3aa: CASRENTDYGYTF

d_gene: TRBD1
v_gene: TRBV7-2
abundance: once
j_gene: TRBJ2-7
len: 15
CDR3nt: TGTGCCAGCAGCAACCCCGGACAGGGGAACTACGAGCAGTACTTC
CDR3aa: CASSNPGQGNYEQYF

d_gene: .
v_gene: TRBV18
abundance: .
j_gene: TRBJ2-2
len: 15
CDR3nt: TGTGCCAGCTCACCGAGGACAGACCCAACCGGGGAGCTGTTTTTT
CDR3aa: CASSPRTDPTGELFF

d_gene: .
v_gene: TRBV18
abundance: .
j_gene: TRBJ1-1
len: 14
CDR3nt: TGTGCCAGCTCACTGAGGGAGATGAACACTGAAGCTTTCTTT
CDR3aa: CASSLREMNTEAFF

d_gene: TRBD2
v_gene: TRBV14
abundance: .
j_gene: TRBJ2-1
len: 14
CDR3nt: TGTGCCAGCAGCCAGCTAGCGGGAGAGAGGGAGCAGTTCTTC
CDR3aa: CASSQLAGEREQFF

d_gene: .
v_gene: TRBV5-1
abundance: .
j_gene: TRBJ1-1
len: 16
CDR3nt: TGCGCCAGCAGCCCCCCGGGTGGTCTTTCGAACACTGAAGCTTTCTTT
CDR3aa: CASSPPGGLSNTEAFF

d_gene: TRBD1
v_gene: TRBV2
abundance: .
j_gene: TRBJ1-5
len: 14
CDR3nt: TGTGCCAGCAGCGGGACAGGGGGAAATCAGCCCCAGCATTTT
CDR3aa: CASSGTGGNQPQHF

d_gene: .
v_gene: TRBV2
abundance: .
j_gene: TRBJ1-5
len: 15
CDR3nt: TGTGCCAGCAGTGGGCCGGACACAAGCAATCAGCCCCAGCATTTT
CDR3aa: CASSGPDTSNQPQHF

d_gene: .
v_gene: TRBV7-9
abundance: .
j_gene: TRBJ1-3
len: 15
CDR3nt: TGTGCCAGCAGCCCCCCGGTAGATCTCAGGAACACCATATATTTT
CDR3aa: CASSPPVDLRNTIYF

d_gene: .
v_gene: TRBV5-1
abundance: .
j_gene: TRBJ1-4
len: 13
CDR3nt: TGCGCCAGCAGCTCCTCACTTAAGGAAAAACTGTTTTTT
CDR3aa: CASSSSLKEKLFF

d_gene: .
v_gene: TRBV10-3
abundance: .
j_gene: TRBJ2-3
len: 15
CDR3nt: TGTGCCATCAGTGATTGGGGGGGCATCACAGATACGCAGTATTTT
CDR3aa: CAISDWGGITDTQYF

d_gene: TRBD1
v_gene: TRBV2
abundance: .
j_gene: TRBJ1-6
len: 15
CDR3nt: TGTGCCAGCAGAAAATTGACAGGGTCGAATTCACCCCTCCACTTT
CDR3aa: CASRKLTGSNSPLHF

d_gene: TRBD2
v_gene: TRBV5-5
abundance: few
j_gene: TRBJ2-7
len: 15
CDR3nt: TGTGCCAGCAGCCCCAGACTAGCGGGAGAGGACCTGCAGTACTTC
CDR3aa: CASSPRLAGEDLQYF

d_gene: TRBD1
v_gene: TRBV5-6
abundance: .
j_gene: TRBJ1-3
len: 16
CDR3nt: TGTGCCAGCAGCCCGGGACAGGGGCTTAGCGGAAACACCATATATTTT
CDR3aa: CASSPGQGLSGNTIYF

d_gene: TRBD2
v_gene: TRBV19
abundance: once
j_gene: TRBJ2-2
len: 15
CDR3nt: TGTGCCAGTAGTATCGGCGGGAGGAGCACCGGGGAGCTGTTTTTT
CDR3aa: CASSIGGRSTGELFF

d_gene: TRBD2
v_gene: TRBV5-1
abundance: .
j_gene: TRBJ2-1
len: 15
CDR3nt: TGCGCCAGCAGCTTTACTAGCGGGGGAGGAAATGAGCAGTTCTTC
CDR3aa: CASSFTSGGGNEQFF

d_gene: TRBD2
v_gene: TRBV5-1
abundance: .
j_gene: TRBJ2-1
len: 16
CDR3nt: TGCGCCAGCAGGTCGATTACGGGGGGGCTCGGAAATGAGCAGTTCTTC
CDR3aa: CASRSITGGLGNEQFF

d_gene: .
v_gene: TRBV10-2
abundance: .
j_gene: TRBJ2-7
len: 11
CDR3nt: TGCGCCAGCAGCCTGACAGGCGAGCAGTACTTC
CDR3aa: CASSLTGEQYF

d_gene: TRBD2
v_gene: TRBV6-7
abundance: .
j_gene: TRBJ2-7
len: 15
CDR3nt: TGTGCCAGCAGTTACTGGGGGGGAGGGCCCTACGAGCAGTACTTC
CDR3aa: CASSYWGGGPYEQYF

d_gene: TRBD1
v_gene: TRBV27
abundance: .
j_gene: TRBJ2-2
len: 16
CDR3nt: TGTGCCAGCAGTTTATTGGGACAGGGGAACACCGGGGAGCTGTTTTTT
CDR3aa: CASSLLGQGNTGELFF

d_gene: .
v_gene: TRBV6-5
abundance: .
j_gene: TRBJ1-2
len: 14
CDR3nt: TGTGCCACAACCCCGGGTCCTGAAGACTATGGCTACACCTTC
CDR3aa: CATTPGPEDYGYTF

d_gene: .
v_gene: TRBV28
abundance: .
j_gene: TRBJ2-3
len: 12
CDR3nt: TGTGCCAGCAGGTCAAGTGAAGCTACGCAGTATTTT
CDR3aa: CASRSSEATQYF

d_gene: .
v_gene: TRBV6-5
abundance: .
j_gene: TRBJ1-1
len: 14
CDR3nt: TGTGCCAGCAGACCCCGACAGTCTAACACTGAAGCTTTCTTT
CDR3aa: CASRPRQSNTEAFF

d_gene: TRBD1
v_gene: TRBV30
abundance: .
j_gene: TRBJ1-1
len: 15
CDR3nt: TGTGCCTGGAGTCTGTTAAGGGGGCTCCGCACTGAAGCTTTCTTT
CDR3aa: CAWSLLRGLRTEAFF

d_gene: TRBD1
v_gene: TRBV27
abundance: .
j_gene: TRBJ1-2
len: 15
CDR3nt: TGTGCCAGCACTCCTAGCGGGACAGGGGACTATGGCTACACCTTC
CDR3aa: CASTPSGTGDYGYTF